The clone carrying this T cell receptor (beta chain) occurred many times. Antigen unknown. The read halts 3 residues ahead of the CDR3 end, with the missing end drawn from the germline J gene. V lost 5 bases, J lost 2 bases, and 22 bases lay in between. This CDR3 region has 17 residues. Germline assignment: CDR1 DFQATT and CDR2 SNEGSKA (reference sequence). The sample originates from a study of T cell clonality in common variable immunodeficiency. Broader study findings: Reportedly, TCR beta sequences from common variable immunodeficiency showed fewer deletions and N-nucleotide insertions. TCRbeta clonality was increased in CVID versus healthy controls.

Both groups were predominantly of Caucasian heritage. The table came from immunoSEQ multiplex PCR; TCRdb's copy has only in-frame clones and leaves some out. The sample yields 45,000 to 55,000 clones, without any singletons. The sequenced sample was peripheral blood mononuclear cells. The chain couples TRBV20-1 to TRBJ2-1; perhaps TRBD1 as D (5 bases). This receptor was obtained from a person aged 18-70 years in good health. CDR3 DNA (partial): TGCAGTGCTCGTGATGTCGCAAGGGGCCGCACCTACAATGAG. As protein: CSARDVARGRTYNE. The whole CDR3 reads CSARDVARGRTYNEQFF.